This T cell receptor beta chain was sequenced for a study of cytomegalovirus exposure and HLA in healthy donors. With 60 Vbeta and 13 Jbeta primers, the PCR was carried out. TCRdb's table, derived via immunoSEQ multiplex PCR, lists solely in-frame clones and lacks some. The sample lists some 120,000 clones, 80% occurring once. Regarding the study as a whole: Among TCR sequences, most were rare, though some public TCRs appeared in many donors.

Germline CDR1 and CDR2: SGHRS and YFSETQ. CDR3 length equals 13 residues. V was clipped by 4 bases and J by 6 bases; unmatched bases: 6. These donors, healthy bone marrow donors, were studied. Worth noting for this clone: Its target is not known.

The sample comprised PBMCs. The chain links TRBV5-1 to TRBJ1-2; TRBD1 aligns across 7 bases. This sequence originates from a middle-aged man in good health and CMV-seronegative. The CDR3 loop reads CASSPSGQDGYTF. CDR3 DNA: TGCGCCAGCAGCCCCAGCGGACAGGATGGCTACACCTTC.